The TCR beta chain described here comes from a study of T-cell reconstitution after alpha-beta-depleted transplantation in children. Germline V gene lookup returns CDR1 MNHNS and CDR2 SASEGT. The CDR3 spans 17 residues. V was trimmed by 6 bases and J by 4 bases, leaving 21 bases between them. The authors prepared the TCRbeta library with unique molecular identifiers. TCRdb re-analysed the PCR reads in MiXCR, keeping a single row per CDR3 protein. The data contain 490,000 or so distinct CDR3 sequences, approximately 10% of them singletons. There are many counts of this clonotype. Its target is unknown. Findings of the study overall: Alpha-beta T cells about two months after transplant reportedly derived from several hundred expanded graft clones.

The J gene is TRBJ2-2, the V gene TRBV6-1; D remains ambiguous. The source is a child aged 2 to 10 with inherited bone marrow failure, due to receive a stem cell transplant. Sequences were derived from PBMCs, sampled before TCRalphabeta/CD19-depleted stem cell transplant. The chain's CDR3 is CASRVDALGHATGELFF. Written as DNA, the CDR3 is TGTGCCAGCAGGGTGGACGCCCTTGGCCACGCCACCGGGGAGCTGTTTTTT.